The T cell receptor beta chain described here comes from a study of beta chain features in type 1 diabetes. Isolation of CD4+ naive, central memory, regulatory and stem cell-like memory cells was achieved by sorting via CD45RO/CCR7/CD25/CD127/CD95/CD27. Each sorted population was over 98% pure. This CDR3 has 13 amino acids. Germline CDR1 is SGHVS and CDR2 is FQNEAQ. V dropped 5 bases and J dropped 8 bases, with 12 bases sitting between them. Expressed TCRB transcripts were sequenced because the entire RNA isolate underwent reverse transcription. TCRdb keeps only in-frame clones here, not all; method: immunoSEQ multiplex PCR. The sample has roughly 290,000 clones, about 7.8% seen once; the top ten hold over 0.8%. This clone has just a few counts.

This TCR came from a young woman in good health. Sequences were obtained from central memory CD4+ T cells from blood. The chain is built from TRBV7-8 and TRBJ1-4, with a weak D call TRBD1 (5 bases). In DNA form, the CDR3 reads TGTGCCAGCAGCAGCAGGGTTATCGAAAAACTGTTTTTT. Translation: CASSSRVIEKLFF.